This record concerns one T cell receptor (beta chain) sequence. This specimen comes from a study of cytomegalovirus exposure and HLA in healthy donors. About the study: Among roughly 190 million T cells, an earlier analysis found 117 million unique TCR beta sequences.

13 Jbeta primers and 60 Vbeta primers were used for the PCR. The data were produced by immunoSEQ multiplex PCR, yet TCRdb's version contains in-frame clones alone and is incomplete. The record lists 75,000 to 80,000 clones, of which the ten most abundant hold around 4%. The CDR3 length is 14 residues. The germline gives CDR1 MNHNS, CDR2 SASEGT. The receptor comes from a man younger than 30 in good health and CMV-seropositive. The chain uses TRBV6-1 and TRBJ2-5; the match to TRBD1 covers 9 bases. Matching the DNA end better, TRBJ2-7 makes the J call doubtful. Material: PBMCs. The CDR3 region is CASSVRDRDHEQYF. DNA of the CDR3: TGTGCCAGCAGTGTCCGGGACAGGGACCACGAGCAGTACTTC.